This T cell receptor beta chain originates from a study of graft-versus-host responses after intestinal transplantation. The overall study: All recipients were given anti-thymocyte globulin induction, and tacrolimus and steroids were then administered for three to four years. Study-level results: Recipient bone marrow held GvH clones, some seen earlier in ileum or blood.

This clone was counted only a few times. Its antigen is as yet unknown. Method: immunoSEQ multiplex PCR; TCRdb's copy keeps in-frame clones and lacks some. This sample has under 40,000 clones, with approximately 96% found just once. Material: PBMCs, obtained 16 days after intestinal transplant. The source is a human patient who received an intestinal transplant, so some T cells may come from the graft donor.

The DNA of the CDR3 is TGTGCCAGCAGCTTAATAGCGGGGACCTCCTACGAGCAGTACTTC. Translated, it gives CASSLIAGTSYEQYF. V is TRBV7-2 and J is TRBJ2-7, with TRBD2 identical over 8 bases. With V trimmed by 2 bases and J by 0 bases, 3 bases remained unmatched. The CDR3 covers 15 residues. Germline assignment: CDR1 SGHTA and CDR2 FQGNSA.